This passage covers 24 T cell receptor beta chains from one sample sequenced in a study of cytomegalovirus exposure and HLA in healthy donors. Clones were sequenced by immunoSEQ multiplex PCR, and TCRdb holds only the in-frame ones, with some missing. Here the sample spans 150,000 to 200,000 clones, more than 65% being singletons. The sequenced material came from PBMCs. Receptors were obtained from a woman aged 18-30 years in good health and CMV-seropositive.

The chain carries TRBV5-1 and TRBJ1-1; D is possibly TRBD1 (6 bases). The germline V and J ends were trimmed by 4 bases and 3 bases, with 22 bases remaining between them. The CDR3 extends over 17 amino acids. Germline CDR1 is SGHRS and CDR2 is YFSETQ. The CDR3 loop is CASSPLGGRGSHTEAFF. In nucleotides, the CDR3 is TGCGCCAGCAGCCCTCTGGGGGGGCGGGGTTCGCACACTGAAGCTTTCTTT.

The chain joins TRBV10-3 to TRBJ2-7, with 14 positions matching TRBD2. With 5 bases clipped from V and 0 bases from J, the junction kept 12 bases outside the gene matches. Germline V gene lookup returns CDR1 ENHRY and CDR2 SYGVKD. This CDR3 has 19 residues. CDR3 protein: CAISNEGTSGGRFSYEQYF. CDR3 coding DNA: TGTGCCATCAGTAACGAGGGGACTAGCGGGGGTCGATTCTCCTACGAGCAGTACTTC.

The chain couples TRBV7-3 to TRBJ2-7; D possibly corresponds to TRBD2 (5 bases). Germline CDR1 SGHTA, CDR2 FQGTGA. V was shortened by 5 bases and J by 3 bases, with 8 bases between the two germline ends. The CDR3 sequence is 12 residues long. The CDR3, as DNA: TGTGCCAGCAGCCCGCGGGTCTACGAGCAGTACTTC. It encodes CASSPRVYEQYF.

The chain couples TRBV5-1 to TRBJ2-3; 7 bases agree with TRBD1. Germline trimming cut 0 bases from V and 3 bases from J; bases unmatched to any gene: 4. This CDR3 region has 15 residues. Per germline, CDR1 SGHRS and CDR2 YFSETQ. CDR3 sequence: CASSLARQGTDTQYF. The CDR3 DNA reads TGCGCCAGCAGCTTGGCGCGACAGGGTACAGATACGCAGTATTTT.

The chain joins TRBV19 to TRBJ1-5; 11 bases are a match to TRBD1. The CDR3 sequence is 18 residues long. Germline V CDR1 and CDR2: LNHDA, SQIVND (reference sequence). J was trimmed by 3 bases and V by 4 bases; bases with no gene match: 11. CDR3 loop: CASSKTRTGGTLNQPQHF. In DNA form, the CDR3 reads TGTGCCAGTAGTAAAACAAGGACAGGGGGCACCCTCAATCAGCCCCAGCATTTT.

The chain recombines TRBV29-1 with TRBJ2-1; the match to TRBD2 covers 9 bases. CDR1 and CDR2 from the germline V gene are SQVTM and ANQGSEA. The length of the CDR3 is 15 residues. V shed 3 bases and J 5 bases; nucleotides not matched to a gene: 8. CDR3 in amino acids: CSVEGRGGRDNEQFF. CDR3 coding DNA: TGCAGCGTTGAGGGGCGGGGGGGCCGTGACAATGAGCAGTTCTTC.

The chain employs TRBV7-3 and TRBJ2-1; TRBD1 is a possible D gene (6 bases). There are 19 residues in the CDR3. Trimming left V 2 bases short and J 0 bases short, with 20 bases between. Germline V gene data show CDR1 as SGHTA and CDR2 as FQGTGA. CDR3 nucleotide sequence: TGTGCCAGCAGCTTATCTCCACCTTCCAGGGGAGTCTCCTACAATGAGCAGTTCTTC. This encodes CASSLSPPSRGVSYNEQFF.

CDR3 in DNA: TGTGCCAGCAGCGCGACTAGCGGGGTGCACGGGGAGCTGTTTTTT. Its protein is CASSATSGVHGELFF. The V and J genes are TRBV9 and TRBJ2-2; 11 positions match TRBD2. V trimming: 3 bases; J trimming: 7 bases; junction bases outside the gene matches: 5. Germline V gene data show CDR1 as SGDLS and CDR2 as YYNGEE. The CDR3 contains 15 residues.

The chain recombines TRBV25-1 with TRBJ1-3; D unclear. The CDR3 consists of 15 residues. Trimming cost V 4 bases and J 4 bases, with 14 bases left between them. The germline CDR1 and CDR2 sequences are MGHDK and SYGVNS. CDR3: CASSGAGLQGNTIYF. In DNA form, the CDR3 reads TGTGCCAGCAGTGGAGCGGGGTTACAGGGAAACACCATATATTTT.

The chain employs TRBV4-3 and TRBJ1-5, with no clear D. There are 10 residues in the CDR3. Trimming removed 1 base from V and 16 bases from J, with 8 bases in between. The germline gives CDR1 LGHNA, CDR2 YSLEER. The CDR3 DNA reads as TGCGCCAGCAGCCAAGTGGGAGGACATTTT. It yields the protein CASSQVGGHF.

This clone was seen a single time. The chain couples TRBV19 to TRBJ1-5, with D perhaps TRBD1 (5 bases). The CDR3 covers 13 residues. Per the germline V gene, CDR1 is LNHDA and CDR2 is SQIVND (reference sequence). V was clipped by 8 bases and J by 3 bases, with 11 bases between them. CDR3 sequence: CASVRENNQPQHF. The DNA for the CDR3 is TGTGCCAGTGTCAGGGAAAACAATCAGCCCCAGCATTTT.

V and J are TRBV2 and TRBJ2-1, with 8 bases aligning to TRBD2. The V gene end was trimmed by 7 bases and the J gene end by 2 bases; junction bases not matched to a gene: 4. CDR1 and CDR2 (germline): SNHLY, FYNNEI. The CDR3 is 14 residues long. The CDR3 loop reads CASTGGAPYNEQFF. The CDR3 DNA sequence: TGTGCCAGCACCGGGGGGGCCCCCTACAATGAGCAGTTCTTC.

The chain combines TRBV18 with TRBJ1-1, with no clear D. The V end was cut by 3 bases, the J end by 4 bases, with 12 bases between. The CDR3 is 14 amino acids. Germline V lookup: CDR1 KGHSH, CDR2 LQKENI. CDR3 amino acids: CASSPGGIPTEAFF. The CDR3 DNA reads TGTGCCAGCTCACCGGGAGGAATTCCCACTGAAGCTTTCTTT. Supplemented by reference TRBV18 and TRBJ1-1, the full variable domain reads NAGVMQNPRHLVRRRGQEARLRCSPMKGHSHVYWYRQLPEEGLKFMVYLQKENIIDESGMPKERFSAEFPKEGPSILRIQQVVRGDSAAYFCASSPGGIPTEAFFGQGTRLTVV.

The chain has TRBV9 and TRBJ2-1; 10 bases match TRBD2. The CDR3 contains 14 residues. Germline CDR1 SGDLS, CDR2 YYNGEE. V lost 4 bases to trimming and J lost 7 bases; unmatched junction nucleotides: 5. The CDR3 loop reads CASSSLAGVNEQFF. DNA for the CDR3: TGTGCCAGCAGCTCTCTAGCGGGGGTTAATGAGCAGTTCTTC. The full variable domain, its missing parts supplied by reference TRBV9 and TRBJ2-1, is DSGVTQTPKHLITATGQRVTLRCSPRSGDLSVYWYQQSLDQGLQFLIQYYNGEERAKGNILERFSAQQFPDLHSELNLSSLELGDSALYFCASSSLAGVNEQFFGPGTRLTVL.

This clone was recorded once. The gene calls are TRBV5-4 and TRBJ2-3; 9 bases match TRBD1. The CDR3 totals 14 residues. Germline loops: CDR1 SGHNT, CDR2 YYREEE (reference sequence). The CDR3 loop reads CGSQGQGGTDTQYF. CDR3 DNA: TGTGGAAGTCAGGGACAGGGCGGCACAGATACGCAGTATTTT.

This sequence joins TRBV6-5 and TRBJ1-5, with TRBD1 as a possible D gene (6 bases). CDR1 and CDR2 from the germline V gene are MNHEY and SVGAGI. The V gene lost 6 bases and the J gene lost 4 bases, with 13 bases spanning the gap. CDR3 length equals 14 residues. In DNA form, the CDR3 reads TGTGCCAGCAGGCCGGGACAAAAAAATCAGCCCCAGCATTTT. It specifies CASRPGQKNQPQHF.

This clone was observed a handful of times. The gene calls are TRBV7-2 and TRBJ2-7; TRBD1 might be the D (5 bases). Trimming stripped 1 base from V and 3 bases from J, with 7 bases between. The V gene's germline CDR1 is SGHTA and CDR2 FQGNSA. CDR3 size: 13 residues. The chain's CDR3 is CASSLGRDYEQYF. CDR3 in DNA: TGTGCCAGCAGCTTAGGCAGGGACTACGAGCAGTACTTC.

The CDR3 protein is CASSSIRGSGYTF. CDR3 DNA: TGCGCCAGCAGCTCCATTCGGGGGTCTGGCTACACCTTC. The chain links TRBV5-1 to TRBJ1-2; tentatively, D is TRBD1 (5 bases). CDR3 size: 13 residues. Germline values: CDR1 SGHRS, CDR2 YFSETQ. V lost 3 bases and J 7 bases, leaving 13 bases between the germline ends.

The CDR3 nucleotides read TGTGCCACCTCAACTAGCGGACGCACAGATACGCAGTATTTT. Its translation: CATSTSGRTDTQYF. The chain is built from TRBV2 and TRBJ2-3; 8 nucleotides match TRBD2. Trimming cost V 10 bases and J 1 base; bases outside gene matches: 7. Per germline, CDR1 SNHLY and CDR2 FYNNEI. The CDR3 consists of 14 residues.

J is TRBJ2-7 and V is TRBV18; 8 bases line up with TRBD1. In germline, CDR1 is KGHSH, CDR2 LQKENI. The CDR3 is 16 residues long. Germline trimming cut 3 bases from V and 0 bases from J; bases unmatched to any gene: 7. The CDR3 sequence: CASSPADRAISYEQYF. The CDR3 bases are TGTGCCAGCTCACCGGCGGACAGGGCCATCTCCTACGAGCAGTACTTC.

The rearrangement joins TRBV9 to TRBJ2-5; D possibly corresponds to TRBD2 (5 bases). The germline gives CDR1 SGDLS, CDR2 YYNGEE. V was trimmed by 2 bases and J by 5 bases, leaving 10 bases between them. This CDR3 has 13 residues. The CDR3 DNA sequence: TGTGCCAGCAGCGTCGACTACTGGGAGACCCAGTACTTC. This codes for CASSVDYWETQYF. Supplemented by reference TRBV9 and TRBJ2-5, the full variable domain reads DSGVTQTPKHLITATGQRVTLRCSPRSGDLSVYWYQQSLDQGLQFLIQYYNGEERAKGNILERFSAQQFPDLHSELNLSSLELGDSALYFCASSVDYWETQYFGPGTRLLVL.

CDR3: CASSSRQGIDEQYF. The CDR3 nucleotides read TGTGCCAGCAGCTCCAGACAGGGGATAGACGAGCAGTACTTC. The chain carries TRBV7-9 and TRBJ2-7; TRBD1 aligns across 8 bases. The CDR3 is 14 residues long. From germline, CDR1 is SEHNR and CDR2 FQNEAQ (reference sequence). With 4 bases clipped from V and 5 bases from J, the junction kept 7 bases outside the gene matches.

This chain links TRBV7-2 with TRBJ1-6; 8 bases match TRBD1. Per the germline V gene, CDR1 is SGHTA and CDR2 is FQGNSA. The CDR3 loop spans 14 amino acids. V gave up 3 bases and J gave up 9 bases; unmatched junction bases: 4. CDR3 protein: CASSFQGAGSPLHF. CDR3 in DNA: TGTGCCAGCAGCTTTCAGGGGGCCGGTTCACCCCTCCACTTT.

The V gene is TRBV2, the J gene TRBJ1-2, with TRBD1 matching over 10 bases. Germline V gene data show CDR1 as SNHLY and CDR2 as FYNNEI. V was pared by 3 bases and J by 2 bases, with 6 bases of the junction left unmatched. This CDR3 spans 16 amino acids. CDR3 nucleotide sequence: TGTGCCAGCAGTGACACCGGGACAGGGGAAAACTATGGCTACACCTTC. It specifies CASSDTGTGENYGYTF.